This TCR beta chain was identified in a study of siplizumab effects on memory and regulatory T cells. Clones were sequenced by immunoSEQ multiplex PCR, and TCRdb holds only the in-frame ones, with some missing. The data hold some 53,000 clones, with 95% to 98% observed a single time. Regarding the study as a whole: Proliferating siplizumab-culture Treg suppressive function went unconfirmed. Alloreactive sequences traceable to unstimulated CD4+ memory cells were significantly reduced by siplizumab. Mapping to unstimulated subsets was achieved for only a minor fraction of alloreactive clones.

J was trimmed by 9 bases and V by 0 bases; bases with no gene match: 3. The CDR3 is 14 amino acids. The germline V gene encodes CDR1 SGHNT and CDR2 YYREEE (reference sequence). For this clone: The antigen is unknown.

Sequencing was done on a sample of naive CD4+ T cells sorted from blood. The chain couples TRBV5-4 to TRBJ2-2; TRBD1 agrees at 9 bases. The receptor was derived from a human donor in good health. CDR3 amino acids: CASSLDRGRRELFF. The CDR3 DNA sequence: TGTGCCAGCAGCTTGGACAGGGGGCGGAGGGAGCTGTTTTTT.